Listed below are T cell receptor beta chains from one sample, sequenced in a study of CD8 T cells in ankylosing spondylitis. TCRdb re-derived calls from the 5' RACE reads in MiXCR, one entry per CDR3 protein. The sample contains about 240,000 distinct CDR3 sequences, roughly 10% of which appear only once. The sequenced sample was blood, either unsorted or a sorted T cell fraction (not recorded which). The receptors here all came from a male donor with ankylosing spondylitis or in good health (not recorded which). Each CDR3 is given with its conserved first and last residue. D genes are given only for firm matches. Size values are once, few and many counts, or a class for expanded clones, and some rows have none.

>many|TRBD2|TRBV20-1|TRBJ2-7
TGCAGTGCTAGAGTACCTAGCGGGGCCTACGAGCAGTACTTC
CSARVPSGAYEQYF
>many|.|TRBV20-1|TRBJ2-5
TGCAGTGCTAGACACGGGGGAGATCAAGAGACCCAGTACTTC
CSARHGGDQETQYF
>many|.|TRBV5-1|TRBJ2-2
TGCGCCAGCAGCACTCTCGGTCTGGACACCGGGGAGCTGTTTTTT
CASSTLGLDTGELFF
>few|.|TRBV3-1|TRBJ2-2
TGTGCCAGCAGCCCCAGTAACACCGGGGAGCTGTTTTTT
CASSPSNTGELFF
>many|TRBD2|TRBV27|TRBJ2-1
TGTGCCAGCAGTTCGATGACTAGCGCCCCCAGCGATGAGCAGTTCTTC
CASSSMTSAPSDEQFF
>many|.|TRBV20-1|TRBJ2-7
TGCAGTGCTACCACGATAAGGTCCTACGAGCAGTACTTC
CSATTIRSYEQYF
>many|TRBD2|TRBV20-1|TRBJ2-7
TGCAGTGTAGCGAGACGGGAGGGAGGCGAGCAGTACTTC
CSVARREGGEQYF
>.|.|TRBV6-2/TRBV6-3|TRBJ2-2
TGTGCCAGCAGTTACTTTGCACCGGCGAACACCGGGGAGCTGTTTTTT
CASSYFAPANTGELFF
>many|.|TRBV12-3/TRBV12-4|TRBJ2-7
TGTGCCAGCAGTTTCGCCCAGTCTACCTACGAGCAGTACTTC
CASSFAQSTYEQYF
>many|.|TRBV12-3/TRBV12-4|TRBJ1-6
TGTGCCAGCCGTTGGGACGGAAGATGGCCCCTCCACTTT
CASRWDGRWPLHF
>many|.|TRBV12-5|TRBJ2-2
TGTGCTAGTGGTTTGGTAATTCGGGCCACCGTGGGTACCGGGGAGCTGTTTTTT
CASGLVIRATVGTGELFF
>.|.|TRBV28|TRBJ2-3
TGTGCCAGCAGTCGACGGGACGGTGGAGATACGCAGTATTTT
CASSRRDGGDTQYF
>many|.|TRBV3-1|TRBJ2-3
TGTGCCAGCAGCCACTCGGGAGATACGCAGTATTTT
CASSHSGDTQYF
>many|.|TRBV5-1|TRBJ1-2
TGCGCCAGCAGCACGGGACACCCGGCCTATGGCTACACCTTC
CASSTGHPAYGYTF
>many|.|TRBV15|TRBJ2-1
TGTGCCACCAGCAGAGCCGGTACAGCCTACAATGAGCAGTTCTTC
CATSRAGTAYNEQFF
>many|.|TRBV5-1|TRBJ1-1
TGCGCCAGCAGCTTGGTTCTGGGGGCGAGCGACACTGAAGCTTTCTTT
CASSLVLGASDTEAFF
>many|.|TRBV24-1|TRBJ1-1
TGTGCCACCAGTGCCCTGTCGGGGAACACTGAAGCTTTCTTT
CATSALSGNTEAFF
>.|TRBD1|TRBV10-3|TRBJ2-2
TGTGTCATCAGGATAAACAGGGGGCTCACCGGGGAGCTGTTTTTT
CVIRINRGLTGELFF
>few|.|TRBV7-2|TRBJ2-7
TGTGCCAGCAGTCGCGTCTCTTACGAGCAGTACTTC
CASSRVSYEQYF
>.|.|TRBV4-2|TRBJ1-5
TGTGCCAGCAGCCAAGATGGGCAGTCAGATCAGCCCCAGCATTTT
CASSQDGQSDQPQHF
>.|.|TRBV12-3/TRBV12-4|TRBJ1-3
TGTGCCAGCAGTTCGGGGGGGAGAAACACCATATATTTT
CASSSGGRNTIYF
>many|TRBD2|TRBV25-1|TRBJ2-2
TGTGCCAGCAGTGCACTAGCGGTTCGCGACGGGGAGCTGTTTTTT
CASSALAVRDGELFF
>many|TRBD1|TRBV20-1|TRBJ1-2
TGCAGTGCTATCCCGGCGGACAGGGATTATGGCTACACCTTC
CSAIPADRDYGYTF
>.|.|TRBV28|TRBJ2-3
TGTGCCAGCAGTTTAAACAGATATACGCAGTATTTT
CASSLNRYTQYF
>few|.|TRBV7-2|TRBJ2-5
TGTGCCAGCAGCTTAGTCCTAGAGCAAGAGACCCAGTACTTC
CASSLVLEQETQYF
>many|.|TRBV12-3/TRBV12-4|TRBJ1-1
TGTGCCAGCAGTTTAACGGTCACTGAAGCTTTCTTT
CASSLTVTEAFF
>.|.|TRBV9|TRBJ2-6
TGTGCCAGCAGCAAAACGTGGACGGTTGGCTCTGGGGCCAACGTCCTGACTTTC
CASSKTWTVGSGANVLTF
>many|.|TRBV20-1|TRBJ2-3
TGCAGTGCCAGTACCCGGAGGGGCGCAGATACGCAGTATTTT
CSASTRRGADTQYF
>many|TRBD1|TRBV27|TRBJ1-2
TGTGCCAGCAGGGGACAACGGGACAGAACTAACTATGGCTACACCTTC
CASRGQRDRTNYGYTF
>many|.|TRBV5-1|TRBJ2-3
TGTGCCAGCAGTTTAGCACTGAGCACAGATACGCAGTATTTT
CASSLALSTDTQYF
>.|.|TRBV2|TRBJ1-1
TGTGCCAGCAGTGAAGGGACGGCGAACACTGAAGCTTTCTTT
CASSEGTANTEAFF
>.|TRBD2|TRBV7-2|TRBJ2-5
TGTGCCAGCAGCGTCTCTAGCGGACAAGAGACCCAGTACTTC
CASSVSSGQETQYF
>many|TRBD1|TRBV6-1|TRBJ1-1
TGTGCCAGCAGACGGGACAGGGACGCTGAAGCTTTCTTT
CASRRDRDAEAFF
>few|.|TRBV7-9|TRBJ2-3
TGTGCCAGCAGCTTAGCGGCTAGCGTCGACACAGATACGCAGTATTTT
CASSLAASVDTDTQYF
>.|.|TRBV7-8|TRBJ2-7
TGTGCCAGCAGCTTGGGCCCGCTCGAGCAGTACTTC
CASSLGPLEQYF
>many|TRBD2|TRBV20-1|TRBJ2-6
TGCAGTGCTAGACCAACGGGACTAGCGGGACTCTCTGGGGCCAACGTCCTGACTTTC
CSARPTGLAGLSGANVLTF
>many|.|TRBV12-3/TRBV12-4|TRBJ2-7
TGTGCCAGCAGTTTTGGCAGTCGGACCTACGAGCAGTACTTC
CASSFGSRTYEQYF
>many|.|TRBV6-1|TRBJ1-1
TGTGCCAGCAGTGATCGGGCGGTAGTTAACACTGAAGCTTTCTTT
CASSDRAVVNTEAFF
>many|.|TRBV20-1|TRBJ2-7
TGCAGTGCTAGAGACCCGACAGGCTACACCTACGAGCAGTACTTC
CSARDPTGYTYEQYF
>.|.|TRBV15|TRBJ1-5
TGTGCCACCAGCCGGAGCAGGGCAAATCAGCCCCAGCATTTT
CATSRSRANQPQHF
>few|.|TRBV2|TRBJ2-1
TGTGCCAGCAGTCCTCTCCTTTCCTACAATGAGCAGTTCTTC
CASSPLLSYNEQFF
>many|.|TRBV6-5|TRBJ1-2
TGTGCCAGCAGTTACTCGCTCCAGGGACGGAACTATGGCTACACCTTC
CASSYSLQGRNYGYTF
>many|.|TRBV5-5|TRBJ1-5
TGTGCCAGCAGCTTTTACCGGGACACCAGCAATCAGCCCCAGCATTTT
CASSFYRDTSNQPQHF
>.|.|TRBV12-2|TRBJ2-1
TGTGCAAGTCGCTTAGTAAGGGCGGGCGGCACCTACAATGAGCAGTTCTTC
CASRLVRAGGTYNEQFF
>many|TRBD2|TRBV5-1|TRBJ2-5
TGCGCCAGCAGCGGACCACCGGGACTAGGGGTGAGGGAGACCCAGTACTTC
CASSGPPGLGVRETQYF
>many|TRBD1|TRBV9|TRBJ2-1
TGTGCCAGCAGCGTAGGTTCGGGACAGGGGTACAATGAGCAGTTCTTC
CASSVGSGQGYNEQFF
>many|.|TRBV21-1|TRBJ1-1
TGTGCCAGTAAAAAAGAGGGGGGGGACATGTCTCCTGAAGCTTTCTTT
CASKKEGGDMSPEAFF
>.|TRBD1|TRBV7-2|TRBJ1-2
TGTGCCAGCAGCTTAAACAGGGGTGGCTACACCTTC
CASSLNRGGYTF
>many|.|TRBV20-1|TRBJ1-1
TGCAGTGCCCCGAAAGTAGGCAACACTGAAGCTTTCTTT
CSAPKVGNTEAFF
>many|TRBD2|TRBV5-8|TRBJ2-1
TGTGCCAGCAGCCAACTAGCGGAACTGGGGAATGAGCAGTTCTTC
CASSQLAELGNEQFF
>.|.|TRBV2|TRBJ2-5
TGTGCCAGCACAAGGTTTCGTCAGCGCGAAGAGACCCAGTACTTC
CASTRFRQREETQYF
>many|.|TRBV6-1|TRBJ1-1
TGTGCCAGCACCTTAGACCGGGCCGGGGATCCTGAAGCTTTCTTT
CASTLDRAGDPEAFF
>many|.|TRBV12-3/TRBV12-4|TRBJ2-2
TGTGCCAGCAGTTTGTGGTCAGGGAGCACCGGGGAGCTGTTTTTT
CASSLWSGSTGELFF
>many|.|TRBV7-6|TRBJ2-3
TGTGCCAGCAGCTTTGGCGGGGGCCGCACAGATACGCAGTATTTT
CASSFGGGRTDTQYF